The following is a TCR beta chain sequence with its context. Its antigen is not known. V was trimmed by 1 base and J by 6 bases, leaving 12 bases between them. The CDR3 extends over 15 amino acids. Germline-derived CDR1 and CDR2 are PRHDT and FYEKMQ (reference sequence). The data were obtained in a study of cytomegalovirus exposure and HLA in healthy donors. Points from the study as a whole: The study carried out a later analysis of TCR beta sequences. It associated about 15,000 of them with specific HLA alleles at a false discovery rate of 0.05. Cytomegalovirus association was listed for about 170 TCR beta chains.

The PCR had 60 Vbeta and 13 Jbeta primers. Data came from immunoSEQ multiplex PCR; TCRdb stores just in-frame clones and leaves some out. The repertoire holds 90,000 to 140,000 clones, with 83% as singletons. Though probably carrying unrecorded immune exposures, donors were nominally healthy at sampling. The sample comprised PBMCs. The V and J genes are TRBV13 and TRBJ2-2; D is perhaps TRBD1 (6 bases). The origin of this receptor is a man in his late teens or twenties in good health and CMV-seronegative. The CDR3 loop reads CASSLVKSGAGELFF. The CDR3 DNA is TGTGCCAGCAGCTTAGTAAAATCAGGGGCCGGGGAGCTGTTTTTT.